The clone carrying this T cell receptor (beta chain) was observed many times. What it binds is not known. Template switching supplied a universal primer site; unique molecular identifiers were carried on the cDNA. TCRdb re-derived calls from the 5' RACE reads in MiXCR, one entry per CDR3 protein. This table holds 400,000 or so distinct CDR3 sequences, approximately 8.8% found once. This entry belongs to a study of identical twins. General study points: Alpha sequences that were out-of-frame and twin-shared showed an excess of low generation probability. Analyses of zero insertions could, in part, be confounded by invariant MAIT and iNKT cells.

Every one of the donors was a healthy Caucasian. The junction had 9 bases not matched to a gene; V was cut back by 6 bases and J by 8 bases. Per germline, CDR1 SQVTM and CDR2 ANQGSEA. The CDR3 has 12 amino acids. The TCR was taken from a woman in her fifties or sixties in good health. Source material: naive T cells sorted from blood. The rearrangement uses TRBV29-1 and TRBJ1-2, with TRBD1 matching 7 bases. As DNA, the CDR3 is TGCAGCGTACAGGGGAAGGGGGTCGGCTACACCTTC. Translated: CSVQGKGVGYTF. Complete variable domain (other parts from reference TRBV29-1 and TRBJ1-2): SAVISQKPSRDICQRGTSLTIQCQVDSQVTMMFWYRQQPGQSLTLIATANQGSEATYESGFVIDKFPISRPNLTFSTLTVSNMSPEDSSIYLCSVQGKGVGYTFGSGTRLTVV.